The T cell receptor (beta chain) under discussion was sequenced for a study of blood T cell repertoires in COVID-19. Overall study context: PBMCs, B-cell-depleted T cells, or T cells were the source of the cDNA or gDNA that made up the material.

Produced via immunoSEQ multiplex PCR; TCRdb's table is partial and in-frame only. The table includes around 100,000 clones, 87% detected once. Sequenced input: peripheral blood. The clonotype originates from a man aged 50 to 59 with acute or convalescent COVID-19.

This CDR3 is CASSLVRSGSPLHF. The CDR3 DNA is TGTGCCAGCAGCTTGGTCAGGTCTGGTTCACCCCTCCACTTT. This sequence joins TRBV7-9 and TRBJ1-6, with D hard to call. V lost 3 bases and J lost 9, with 12 bases in between. Germline assignment: CDR1 SEHNR and CDR2 FQNEAQ (reference sequence). The CDR3 is 14 amino acids.